Following are 14 T cell receptor beta chains from one sample sequenced in a study of cytomegalovirus exposure and HLA in healthy donors. Primers for the PCR totalled 60 Vbeta and 13 Jbeta. The data were produced by immunoSEQ multiplex PCR, yet TCRdb's version contains in-frame clones alone and is incomplete. Here the sample spans under 150,000 clones, 70% to 85% being singletons. Sequenced material: PBMCs. The receptors shown here come from a man in his forties or fifties in good health and CMV-seropositive.

The rearrangement links TRBV7-9 to TRBJ2-7; the match to TRBD1 covers 9 bases. J lost 4 bases, V lost 3 bases, and 4 bases had no gene match. Germline CDR1 and CDR2: SEHNR and FQNEAQ (reference sequence). CDR3 size: 14 residues. The CDR3 coding sequence is TGTGCCAGCAGCTTTACAGGGGGCGTTTACGAGCAGTACTTC. It yields the protein CASSFTGGVYEQYF. Full variable domain (missing parts from reference TRBV7-9 and TRBJ2-7): DTGVSQNPRHKITKRGQNVTFRCDPISEHNRLYWYRQTLGQGPEFLTYFQNEAQLEKSRLLSDRFSAERPKGSFSTLEIQRTEQGDSAMYLCASSFTGGVYEQYFGPGTRLTVT.

The chain recombines TRBV7-6 with TRBJ1-1, with a possible D match to TRBD1 (6 bases). Germline CDR1 SGHVS, CDR2 FNYEAQ. The CDR3 covers 15 residues. The V and J ends lost 1 base and 4 bases respectively, with 13 bases between them. The CDR3 loop reads CASSLGRGGLTEAFF. CDR3 DNA sequence: TGTGCCAGCAGCTTAGGCCGGGGGGGCCTCACTGAAGCTTTCTTT. The variable domain in full, with the rest retrieved from reference TRBV7-6 and TRBJ1-1, is GAGVSQSPRYKVTKRGQDVALRCDPISGHVSLYWYRQALGQGPEFLTYFNYEAQQDKSGLPNDRFSAERPEGSISTLTIQRTEQRDSAMYRCASSLGRGGLTEAFFGQGTRLTVV.

The rearrangement uses TRBV10-3 and TRBJ2-7; 13 bases line up with TRBD2. CDR3 size: 16 residues. Germline V CDR1 and CDR2: ENHRY, SYGVKD. V was pared by 11 bases and J by 4 bases, with 14 bases of the junction left unmatched. CDR3 bases: TGTGCCTCAGAAACTAGCGGGGGGGCTGGTCGGTACGAGCAGTACTTC. Its protein product is CASETSGGAGRYEQYF.

The chain has TRBV30 and TRBJ1-2; TRBD1 is a possible D gene (5 bases). V lost 3 bases, J lost 10 bases, and 12 bases lay in between. The CDR3 length is 11 residues. Germline-derived CDR1 and CDR2 are GTSNPN and SVGIG (reference sequence). The CDR3 DNA reads TGTGCCTGGAGCGCCGGGGGGGACTACACCTTC. It is translated as CAWSAGGDYTF.

The rearrangement joins TRBV10-2 to TRBJ2-1, with D maybe TRBD1 (6 bases). This CDR3 has 14 residues. Trimming cost V 8 bases and J 4 bases, with 15 bases left between them. Germline V lookup: CDR1 WSHSY, CDR2 SAAADI. The CDR3 spells CASGGGGFYNEQFF. In nucleotides, the CDR3 is TGCGCCAGCGGGGGCGGAGGTTTTTACAATGAGCAGTTCTTC.

V gene TRBV27 combines with J gene TRBJ2-3; no clear D. Germline assignment: CDR1 MNHEY and CDR2 SMNVEV (reference sequence). The CDR3 is 14 amino acids. Trimming shortened V by 3 bases and J by 0 bases, and 7 bases separated the two germline ends. The CDR3 region has the DNA TGTGCCAGCAGTTTGGGCTATAGCACAGATACGCAGTATTTT. Its translation is CASSLGYSTDTQYF.

J is TRBJ2-7 and V is TRBV6-5; 7 bases are shared with TRBD1. V shed 4 bases and J 6 bases; nucleotides not matched to a gene: 9. The CDR3 has 14 residues. CDR1 is MNHEY, CDR2 SVGAGI, per germline. This CDR3 is CASSSRQGIGEQYF. DNA of the CDR3: TGTGCCAGCAGTTCCCGACAGGGAATCGGCGAGCAGTACTTC.

The chain has TRBV2 and TRBJ1-5, with 9 positions matching TRBD1. The CDR3 has 14 residues. V dropped 6 bases and J dropped 6; count of bases not matched to a gene: 6. The germline V gene encodes CDR1 SNHLY and CDR2 FYNNEI. CDR3 loop: CASSRDRDLQPQHF. DNA of the CDR3: TGTGCCAGCAGCCGGGACAGGGACCTTCAGCCCCAGCATTTT. The full variable domain, with the rest looked up from reference TRBV2 and TRBJ1-5, is EPEVTQTPSHQVTQMGQEVILRCVPISNHLYFYWYRQILGQKVEFLVSFYNNEISEKSEIFDDQFSVERPDGSNFTLKIRSTKLEDSAMYFCASSRDRDLQPQHFGDGTRLSIL.

The chain carries TRBV11-2 and TRBJ2-1; 11 bases map to TRBD2. Germline-derived CDR1 and CDR2 are SGHAT and FQNNGV. After removal of 8 bases from V and 9 bases from J, the junction contained 12 bases not matched to a gene. The CDR3 has 15 amino acids. As DNA, the CDR3 is TGTGCCAGCGGACGGGTAGCGGGGGGGATACCTGAGCAGTTCTTC. Amino acid sequence: CASGRVAGGIPEQFF.

The genes are TRBV2 and TRBJ1-1; 8 bases are a match to TRBD1. The CDR3 is made up of 15 amino acids. Trimming removed 9 bases from V and 0 bases from J; junction bases left unmatched: 9. The germline V gene has CDR1 SNHLY and CDR2 FYNNEI. The DNA for the CDR3 is TGTGCCAGTCCCGGGGCAGGGGGCTTGAACACTGAAGCTTTCTTT. It translates to CASPGAGGLNTEAFF.

In DNA form, the CDR3 reads TGCAGCGTTGAGGGCGGGGAAACCTACAATGAGCAGTTCTTC. Translating it yields CSVEGGETYNEQFF. V gene TRBV29-1 combines with J gene TRBJ2-1; the D gene is possibly TRBD2 (6 bases). This CDR3 comprises 14 residues. V was pared by 3 bases and J by 2 bases, with 11 bases between. Per germline, CDR1 SQVTM and CDR2 ANQGSEA.

The chain uses TRBV7-9 and TRBJ1-2; TRBD1 agrees at 9 bases. From germline, CDR1 is SEHNR and CDR2 FQNEAQ (reference sequence). This CDR3 region has 13 residues. Trimming took 3 bases from V and 10 from J; bases not matched to a gene: 6. CDR3: CASSLRQGGFYTF. CDR3 coding DNA: TGTGCCAGCAGCTTGAGACAGGGGGGCTTCTACACCTTC.

The J gene is TRBJ1-2, the V gene TRBV5-1, with a weak D call TRBD1 (6 bases). Germline lookup yields CDR1 SGHRS and CDR2 YFSETQ. Trimming took off 0 bases at V and 2 bases at J, with 11 bases between the two ends. This CDR3 contains 15 residues. CDR3 amino acids: CASSLAGQGNYGYTF. CDR3 coding DNA: TGCGCCAGCAGCTTGGCCGGGCAGGGGAACTATGGCTACACCTTC.

With regard to this clone: One end of the junction varies from germline; a read error may be responsible. The rearrangement links TRBV7-9 to TRBJ1-1, with 9 bases lining up with TRBD1. CDR1 SEHNR and CDR2 FQNEAQ come from the germline V gene (reference sequence). The CDR3 has 14 residues. This CDR3 reads CSSSPRQGGTEAFF. In DNA form, the CDR3 reads TGTTCCAGCAGCCCAAGACAGGGGGGGACTGAAGCTTTCTTT.